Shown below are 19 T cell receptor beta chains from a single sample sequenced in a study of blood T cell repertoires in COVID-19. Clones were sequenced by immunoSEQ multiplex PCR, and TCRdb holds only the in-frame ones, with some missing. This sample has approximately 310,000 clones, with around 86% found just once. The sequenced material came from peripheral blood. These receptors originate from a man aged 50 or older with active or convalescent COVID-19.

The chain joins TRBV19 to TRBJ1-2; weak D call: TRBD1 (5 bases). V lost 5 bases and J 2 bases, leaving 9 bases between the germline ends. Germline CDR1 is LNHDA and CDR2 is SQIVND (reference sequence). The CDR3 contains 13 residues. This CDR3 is CASSLSGNYGYTF. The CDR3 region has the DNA TGTGCCAGTAGTCTTTCAGGGAACTATGGCTACACCTTC. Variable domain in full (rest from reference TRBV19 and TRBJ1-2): DGGITQSPKYLFRKEGQNVTLSCEQNLNHDAMYWYRQDPGQGLRLIYYSQIVNDFQKGDIAEGYSVSREKKESFPLTVTSAQKNPTAFYLCASSLSGNYGYTFGSGTRLTVV.

The CDR3 protein is CASTLTGVEPQHF. As DNA, the CDR3 is TGTGCCAGCACCCTGACAGGGGTTGAGCCCCAGCATTTT. V is TRBV12-3 or TRBV12-4 and J is TRBJ1-5; TRBD1 agrees at 8 bases. This CDR3 is built from 13 residues. The V and J ends lost 7 bases and 8 bases, in that order; junction bases with no gene match: 7.

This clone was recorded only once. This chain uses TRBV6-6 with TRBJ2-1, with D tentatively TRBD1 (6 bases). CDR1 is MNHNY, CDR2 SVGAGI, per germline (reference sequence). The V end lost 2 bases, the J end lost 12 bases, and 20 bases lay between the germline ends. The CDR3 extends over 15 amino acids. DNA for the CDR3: TGTGCCAGCAGTTACACCCGAGGGGACACCTCCCCGCAGTTCTTC. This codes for CASSYTRGDTSPQFF.

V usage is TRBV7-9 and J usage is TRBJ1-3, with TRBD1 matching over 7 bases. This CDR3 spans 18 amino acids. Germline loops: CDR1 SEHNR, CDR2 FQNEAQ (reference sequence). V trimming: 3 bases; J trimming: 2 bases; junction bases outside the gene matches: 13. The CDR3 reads CASSLGDLRQGAGNTIYF. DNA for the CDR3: TGTGCCAGCAGCTTGGGGGACCTCCGACAGGGTGCTGGAAACACCATATATTTT.

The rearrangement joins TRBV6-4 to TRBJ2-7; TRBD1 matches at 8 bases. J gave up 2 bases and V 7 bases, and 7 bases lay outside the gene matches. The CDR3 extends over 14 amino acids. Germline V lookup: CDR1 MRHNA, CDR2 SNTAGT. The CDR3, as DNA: TGTGCCAGCACCCAGGACAGGGACACCTACGAGCAGTACTTC. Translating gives CASTQDRDTYEQYF.

The chain's CDR3 is CASSLASGRNTQYF. CDR3 bases: TGTGCCAGCAGCTTAGCTAGCGGGAGAAATACGCAGTATTTT. The J gene is TRBJ2-3, the V gene TRBV7-3, with 10 nucleotides matching TRBD2. Per the germline V gene, CDR1 is SGHTA and CDR2 is FQGTGA. CDR3 size: 14 residues. The junction had 3 bases not matched to a gene; V was cut back by 2 bases and J by 7 bases.

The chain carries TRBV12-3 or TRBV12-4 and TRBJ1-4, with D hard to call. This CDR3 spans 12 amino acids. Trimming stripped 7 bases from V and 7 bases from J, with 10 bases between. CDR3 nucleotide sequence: TGTGCCAGCACCCAAGGAGGTGAAAAACTGTTTTTT. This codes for CASTQGGEKLFF.

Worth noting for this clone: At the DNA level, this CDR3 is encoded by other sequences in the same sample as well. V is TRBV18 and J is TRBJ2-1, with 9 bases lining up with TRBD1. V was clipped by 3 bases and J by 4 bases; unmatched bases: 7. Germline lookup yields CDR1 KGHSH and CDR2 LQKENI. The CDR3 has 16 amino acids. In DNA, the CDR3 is TGTGCCAGCTCACCTCCCGGGACAGGGTTGTACAATGAGCAGTTCTTC. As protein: CASSPPGTGLYNEQFF.

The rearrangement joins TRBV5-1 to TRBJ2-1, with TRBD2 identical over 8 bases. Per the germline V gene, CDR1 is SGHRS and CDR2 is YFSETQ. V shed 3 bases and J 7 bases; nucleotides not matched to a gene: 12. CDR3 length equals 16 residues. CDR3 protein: CASSWDLGRAINEQFF. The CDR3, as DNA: TGCGCCAGCAGCTGGGACCTCGGGAGGGCCATTAATGAGCAGTTCTTC.

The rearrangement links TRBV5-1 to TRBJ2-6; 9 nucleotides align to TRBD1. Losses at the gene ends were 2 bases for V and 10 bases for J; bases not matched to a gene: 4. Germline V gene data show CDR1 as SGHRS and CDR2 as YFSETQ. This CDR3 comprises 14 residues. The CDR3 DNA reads TGCGCCAGCAGCTTTTACAGGGGGCAGAACGTCCTGACTTTC. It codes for CASSFYRGQNVLTF.

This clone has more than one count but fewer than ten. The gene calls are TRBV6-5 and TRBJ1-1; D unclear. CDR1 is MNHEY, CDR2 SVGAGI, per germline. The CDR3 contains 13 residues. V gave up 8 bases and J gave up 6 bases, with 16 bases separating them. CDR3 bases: TGTGCCAGCGAGCCAGCCCTGGCGGCTGAAGCTTTCTTT. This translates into CASEPALAAEAFF.

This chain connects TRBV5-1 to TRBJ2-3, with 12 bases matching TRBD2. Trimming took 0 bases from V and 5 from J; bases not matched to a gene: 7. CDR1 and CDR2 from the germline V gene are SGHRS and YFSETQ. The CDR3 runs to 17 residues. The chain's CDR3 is CASSLVEASGGVDTQYF. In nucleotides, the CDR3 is TGCGCCAGCAGCTTGGTAGAGGCTAGCGGGGGGGTAGATACGCAGTATTTT.

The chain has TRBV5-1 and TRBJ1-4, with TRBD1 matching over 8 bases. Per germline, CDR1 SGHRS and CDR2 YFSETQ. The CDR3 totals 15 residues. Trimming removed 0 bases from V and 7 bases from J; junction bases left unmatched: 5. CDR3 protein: CASSLAGTGGEKLFF. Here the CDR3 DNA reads TGCGCCAGCAGCTTGGCGGGCACAGGGGGTGAAAAACTGTTTTTT. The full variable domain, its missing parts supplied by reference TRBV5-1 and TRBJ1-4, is KAGVTQTPRYLIKTRGQQVTLSCSPISGHRSVSWYQQTPGQGLQFLFEYFSETQRNKGNFPGRFSGRQFSNSRSEMNVSTLELGDSALYLCASSLAGTGGEKLFFGSGTQLSVL.

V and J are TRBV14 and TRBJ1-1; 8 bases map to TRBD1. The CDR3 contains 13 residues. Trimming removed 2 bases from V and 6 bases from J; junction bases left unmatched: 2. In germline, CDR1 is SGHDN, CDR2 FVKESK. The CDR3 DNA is TGTGCCAGCAGCCAAAGGACAGGGTCTGAAGCTTTCTTT. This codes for CASSQRTGSEAFF.

The CDR3 is CASSPRQIPYEQYF. The CDR3 DNA is TGTGCCAGCAGTCCTAGACAGATCCCCTACGAGCAGTACTTC. The chain has TRBV28 and TRBJ2-7, with D perhaps matching TRBD1 (5 bases). This CDR3 region has 14 residues. Between the trimmed V and J ends, which lost 5 bases and 2 bases, there was a span of 13 bases. Per the germline V gene, CDR1 is MDHEN and CDR2 is SYDVKM.

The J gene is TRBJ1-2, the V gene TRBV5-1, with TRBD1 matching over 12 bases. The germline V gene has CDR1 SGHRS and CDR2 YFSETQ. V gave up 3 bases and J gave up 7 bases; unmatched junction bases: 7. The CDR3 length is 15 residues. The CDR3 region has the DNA TGCGCCAGCAGCTGGGGACAGGGGGCAACAGGTGGCTACACCTTC. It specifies CASSWGQGATGGYTF.

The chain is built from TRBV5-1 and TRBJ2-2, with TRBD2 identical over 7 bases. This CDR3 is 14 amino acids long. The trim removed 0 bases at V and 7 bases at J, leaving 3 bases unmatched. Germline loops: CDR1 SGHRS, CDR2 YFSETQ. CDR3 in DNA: TGCGCCAGCAGCTTGGCAGGGAGGGACGGGGAGCTGTTTTTT. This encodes CASSLAGRDGELFF.

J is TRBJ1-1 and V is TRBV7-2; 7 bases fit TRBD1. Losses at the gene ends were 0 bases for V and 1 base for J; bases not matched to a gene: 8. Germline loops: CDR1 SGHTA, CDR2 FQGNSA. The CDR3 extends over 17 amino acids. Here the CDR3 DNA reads TGTGCCAGCAGCTTAGCAGGAGGGGGCCGGTGGAACACTGAAGCTTTCTTT. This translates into CASSLAGGGRWNTEAFF.

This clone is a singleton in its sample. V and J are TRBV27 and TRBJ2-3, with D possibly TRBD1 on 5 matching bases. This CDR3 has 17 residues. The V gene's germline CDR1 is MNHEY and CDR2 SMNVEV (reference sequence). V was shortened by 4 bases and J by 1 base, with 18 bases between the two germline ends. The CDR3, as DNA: TGTGCCAGCAGTTACATCCCTGGGGCAAGAGGCACAGATACGCAGTATTTT. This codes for CASSYIPGARGTDTQYF.